These T cell receptor beta chains were read from a single sample in a study of blood T cell repertoires in COVID-19. TCRdb's table, derived via immunoSEQ multiplex PCR, lists solely in-frame clones and lacks some. The sample records fewer than 250,000 clones, around four fifths being singletons. Sequenced input: peripheral blood. The receptors come from a woman aged 55-75 years with active or convalescent COVID-19. Both conserved end residues are part of each CDR3. The order of the fields is V gene, J gene, clone size, D gene, CDR3 DNA, CDR3 protein. The D gene is left open where the match is weak. The size field is filled for only some rows; it gives once, few, many or a size class.

TRBV7-9	TRBJ2-6	NA	TRBD1	TGTGCCAGCAGCGTAAACAGGGGAAGGGGTCTCTGGGCCAACGTCCTGACTTTC	CASSVNRGRGLWANVLTF
TRBV29-1	TRBJ2-5	NA	TRBD1	TGCAGCGTAGTAGGACAGGGTGGGGAGACCCAGTACTTC	CSVVGQGGETQYF
TRBV30	TRBJ1-2	NA	NA	TGTGCCTGGAGTGTACCGGGATTGGGGTTTGACTACACCTTC	CAWSVPGLGFDYTF
TRBV5-1	TRBJ2-5	NA	NA	TGCGCCAGCAGCACCTCCGGGGACATCTTGGGAGAGACCCAGTACTTC	CASSTSGDILGETQYF
TRBV6-5	TRBJ1-4	NA	TRBD1	TGTGCCAGCAACCGTAACCAGGGGGCATTTGAAAAACTGTTTTTT	CASNRNQGAFEKLFF
TRBV11-2	TRBJ2-5	NA	TRBD2	TGTGCCAGCAGCCGGACTAGCGGGGGGGGAGAGACCCAGTACTTC	CASSRTSGGGETQYF
TRBV24-1	TRBJ2-3	NA	NA	TGTGCCACCAGGGGGCGTGCAGATACGCAGTATTTT	CATRGRADTQYF
TRBV5-1	TRBJ2-7	few	NA	TGCGCCAGCAGGGTCGGGGACTACGAGCAGTACTTC	CASRVGDYEQYF
TRBV3-1/TRBV3-2	TRBJ2-7	NA	NA	TGTGCCAGCAGCCAATACTACGAGCAGTACTTC	CASSQYYEQYF
TRBV19	TRBJ2-1	NA	TRBD2	TGTGCCAGTAGTAGAAGGACTAGCGGGGGGGGTGAGCAGTTCTTC	CASSRRTSGGGEQFF
TRBV29-1	TRBJ2-2	NA	TRBD1	TGCAGCGTTGGGGACAGGGGTTGGGACGGGGAGCTGTTTTTT	CSVGDRGWDGELFF
TRBV7-6	TRBJ2-1	NA	TRBD1	TGTGCCAGCAGCTTATTCAGGGGGAATGAGCAGTTCTTC	CASSLFRGNEQFF
TRBV10-3	TRBJ2-3	once	NA	TGTGCCATCAGCTCACTAGCAGATACGCAGTATTTT	CAISSLADTQYF
TRBV7-7	TRBJ2-2	once	NA	TGTGCTAGCAGCTTACCTCCCACCGGGGAGCTGTTTTTT	CASSLPPTGELFF
TRBV2	TRBJ1-2	NA	TRBD1	TGTGCCAGCAGGAACAGGGGGCTAGCTAACTATGGCTACACCTTC	CASRNRGLANYGYTF
TRBV6-6	TRBJ2-3	NA	NA	TGTGCCAGCAGTTACCGGGATACGCAGTATTTT	CASSYRDTQYF
TRBV6-5	TRBJ2-7	NA	NA	TGTGCCAGCACCAGAACGGTGGGGAGCGCCTACGAGCAGTACTTC	CASTRTVGSAYEQYF
TRBV27	TRBJ2-5	few	NA	TGTGCCAGCAGTTTAATAGGGGGGGGTCAAGAGACCCAGTACTTC	CASSLIGGGQETQYF
TRBV7-2	TRBJ2-3	NA	NA	TGTGCCAGCAGCCCAGGACTCCCTTCCACAGATACGCAGTATTTT	CASSPGLPSTDTQYF
TRBV6-5	TRBJ2-7	NA	NA	TGTGCCAGCAGTTCCCTATACTACGAGCAGTACTTC	CASSSLYYEQYF
TRBV19	TRBJ1-1	once	NA	TGTGCCAGTAGTATAAGGGGAGGAGAAGCTTTCTTT	CASSIRGGEAFF
TRBV5-1	TRBJ2-5	NA	NA	TGCGCCAGCAGCTTTGAGGGCACCAAAGAGACCCAGTACTTC	CASSFEGTKETQYF
TRBV5-1	TRBJ1-1	NA	TRBD1	TGCGCCAGCAGCCCGGGACAGGTCCGTAGTATGGCTTTCTTT	CASSPGQVRSMAFF
TRBV18	TRBJ2-3	NA	TRBD2	TGTGCCAGCTCTCCTCCTAGCGGGGGGGCAGCAGATACGCAGTATTTT	CASSPPSGGAADTQYF
TRBV4-1	TRBJ2-2	NA	TRBD1	TGCGCCAGCAGCCCACGCCCGACAGGGACACCGAACACCGGGGAGCTGTTTTTT	CASSPRPTGTPNTGELFF
TRBV14	TRBJ1-1	NA	TRBD1	TGTGCCAGCAGCCAAGAAGACAGGGGGAATTGGATGTGGACTGAAGCTTTCTTT	CASSQEDRGNWMWTEAFF
TRBV6-1	TRBJ1-4	NA	NA	TGTGCCAGCAGTGAATTAGAGGATGGGGAGGGTGAAAAACTGTTTTTT	CASSELEDGEGEKLFF
TRBV10-1	TRBJ2-3	NA	NA	TGCGCCAGCAGCTCACCGCCCGGGTCGGGGGTATTCGATACGCAGTATTTT	CASSSPPGSGVFDTQYF
TRBV28	TRBJ2-3	NA	TRBD2	TGTGCCAGCACGCTAGCGGGGGGGCCCCCTGCCCCAGATACGCAGTATTTT	CASTLAGGPPAPDTQYF
TRBV21-1	TRBJ2-4	NA	NA	TGTGCCAGCAGCAAAGGTGCGACGGGGAAAAACATTCAGTACTTC	CASSKGATGKNIQYF
TRBV4-2	TRBJ2-5	NA	TRBD2	TGTGCCAGCAGCCCCTATGGGGAGGGGCTCCAAGAGACCCAGTACTTC	CASSPYGEGLQETQYF
TRBV27	TRBJ2-3	NA	TRBD2	TGTGCCAGCAGTTCGCGGACTAGCGGGAGGGAGGGGGATACGCAGTATTTT	CASSSRTSGREGDTQYF
TRBV10-3	TRBJ1-2	NA	NA	TGTGCCATCAAGGCAGGGGTCCTCTATGGCTACACCTTC	CAIKAGVLYGYTF
TRBV28	TRBJ1-3	NA	NA	TGTGCCAGCAGTTTCCCCGATTGGGGGCCATCCTCTGGAAACACCATATATTTT	CASSFPDWGPSSGNTIYF
TRBV11-2	TRBJ2-3	NA	NA	TGTGCCAGCAGCTTGAGCCCAGGGGGCACAGATACGCAGTATTTT	CASSLSPGGTDTQYF
TRBV5-6	TRBJ2-3	NA	NA	TGTGCCAGCAGCTTGGACTACCAGCGCACAGATACGCAGTATTTT	CASSLDYQRTDTQYF
TRBV28	TRBJ2-3	NA	TRBD2	TGTGCCAGCAGTTCCCAGCTAGCGGGGGGGCCTGATACGCAGTATTTT	CASSSQLAGGPDTQYF
TRBV9	TRBJ2-7	NA	NA	TGTGCCAGCAGCGTAGACGGGGGATTCGCCTACGAGCAGTACTTC	CASSVDGGFAYEQYF
TRBV2	TRBJ2-5	NA	TRBD2	TGTGCCAGCAAAGGAGGGGTAGCGGGGGCAGGGGAGACCCAGTACTTC	CASKGGVAGAGETQYF
TRBV19	TRBJ1-3	many	TRBD1	TGTGCCAGTACCTGGGACAGGGAAGCTGGAAACACCATATATTTT	CASTWDREAGNTIYF
TRBV7-2	TRBJ2-5	NA	NA	TGTGCCAGCAGCTTAGACAGGTACCAAGAGACCCAGTACTTC	CASSLDRYQETQYF
TRBV6-5	TRBJ1-1	NA	NA	TGTGCCATCTGGGCAGGTACTGAAGCTTTCTTT	CAIWAGTEAFF
TRBV11-2	TRBJ2-5	few	NA	TGTGCCAGCAGCTTAGTTCTTACAGGGCAGGAGACCCAGTACTTC	CASSLVLTGQETQYF